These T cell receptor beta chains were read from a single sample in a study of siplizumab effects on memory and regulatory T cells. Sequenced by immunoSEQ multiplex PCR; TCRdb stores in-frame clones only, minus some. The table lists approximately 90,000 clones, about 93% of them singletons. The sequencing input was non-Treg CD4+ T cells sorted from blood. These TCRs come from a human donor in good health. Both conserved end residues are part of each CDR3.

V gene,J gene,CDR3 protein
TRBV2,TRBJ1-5,CASSEAQGWAQPQHF
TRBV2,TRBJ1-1,CASIVTALNTEAFF
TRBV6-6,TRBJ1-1,CASSRNTEAFF
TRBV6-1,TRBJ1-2,CASSGPEVGYTF
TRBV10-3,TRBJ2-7,CAISESGGSYEQYF
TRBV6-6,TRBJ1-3,CASSFIQGNTIYF
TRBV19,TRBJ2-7,CASSDGTAGYF
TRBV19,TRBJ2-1,CASSIESSGEQFF
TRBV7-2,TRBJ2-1,CASSRDRWNEQFF
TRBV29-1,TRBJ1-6,CSVGVRANSPLHF
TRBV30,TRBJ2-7,CAWRRDRGYEQYF
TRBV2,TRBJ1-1,CASSEVSTANTEAFF
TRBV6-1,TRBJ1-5,CASSEPGRAGEPQHF
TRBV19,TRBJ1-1,CASILNSLNTEAFF
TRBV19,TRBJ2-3,CASSRLAGLLSTDTQYF
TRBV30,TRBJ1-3,CAWSVQGSGNTIYF
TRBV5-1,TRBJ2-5,CASSLASEKKTSGGASETQYF
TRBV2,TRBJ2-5,CASSEGAGAGETQYF
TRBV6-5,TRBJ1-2,CASSEITGNGYTF
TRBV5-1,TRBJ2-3,CASSLIKTSGGPRPRTDTQYF
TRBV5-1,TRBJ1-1,CASSGNLNTEAFF
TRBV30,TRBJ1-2,CAWTPGPQGARGYTF
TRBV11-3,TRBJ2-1,CASSGKGLLEQFF
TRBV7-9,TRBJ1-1,CASSLESRTAAFF
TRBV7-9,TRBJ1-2,CASSLVGAQGPYGYTF
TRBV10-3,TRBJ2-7,CATETYRGAYEQYF
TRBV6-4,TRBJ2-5,CASSETGAPDGTQYF
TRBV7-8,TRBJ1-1,CASSYSRTEAFF
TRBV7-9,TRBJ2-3,CASSLVAGGADTQYF
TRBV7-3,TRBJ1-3,CASSADSSGNTIYF
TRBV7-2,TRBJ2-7,CATGGVSSYEQYF
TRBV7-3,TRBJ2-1,CASSSDSMNEQFF
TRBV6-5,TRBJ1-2,CASSYTGTGYGYTF
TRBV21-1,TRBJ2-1,CASSTKGRGYNEQFF
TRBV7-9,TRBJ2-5,CASSLILRDRGTQYF
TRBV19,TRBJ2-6,CASSDTVSGANVLTF
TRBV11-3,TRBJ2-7,CASSVTGEPWGYEQYF